Reported below is one T cell receptor beta chain. Its antigen is unidentified. The sample originates from a study of cytomegalovirus exposure and HLA in healthy donors. With V trimmed by 6 bases and J by 6 bases, 10 bases remained unmatched. Germline CDR1 is MNHNY and CDR2 is SVGAGI (reference sequence). This CDR3 has 14 amino acids. Findings and limits, study-wide: Rare TCR sequences predominated, though certain public TCRs were found in many donors.

PCR employed 60 Vbeta and 13 Jbeta primers. Generated by immunoSEQ multiplex PCR, the TCRdb table keeps only in-frame clones and is missing some. The sample yields 200,000 to 250,000 clones, just under 70% seen once. The sample comprised PBMCs. The rearrangement uses TRBV6-6 and TRBJ2-7; TRBD1 matches at 8 bases. This clonotype originated in a man aged 40-49 years in good health and CMV-seropositive. The CDR3 protein is CASRLGQGAGEQYF. The CDR3 DNA reads as TGTGCCAGCAGACTAGGGCAGGGGGCAGGCGAGCAGTACTTC.